This TCR beta chain was captured by sequencing in a study of blood T cell repertoires in COVID-19 (TCRdb year 2020). Context from the whole study: Collaborator samples came from the United States, Italy and Spain and covered acute and convalescent phases of COVID-19. The material from the prospective study consisted of cDNA or gDNA derived from T cells, B-cell-depleted T cells, or PBMCs. Subjects who had been exposed to COVID-19, were actively infected with it, or had recovered from it provided the deeply sampled blood TCRbeta repertoires that made up the dataset. The repertoires were released in a freely available public database intended as a resource for research on the immune response to SARS-CoV-2. Sample metadata almost always included a de-identified subject ID, COVID-19 status, age in years and sex. The samples were drawn from two sources: the first 160 participants of the ongoing ImmuneRACE study, and approximately 1,300 subjects contributed by 6 global collaborators. Where available, HLA class I and class II types were taken from metadata supplied by the sample provider and were not determined by assay-based typing. What the work shows at the level of the full study, not this receptor alone: How much clinical and demographic metadata was included differed by source and by participant, and the metadata was provided uncurated.

TCRbeta CDR3 regions were amplified from genomic DNA using the immunoSEQ Assay, a bias-controlled multiplex PCR. Per the source publication's procedure: The number of nucleated cells in each sample was estimated by amplification of reference gene primers within the assay. To quantify the absolute abundance of each unique TCRbeta CDR3 rearrangement, sequence reads were collapsed and filtered. For each sample, productive Simpson clonality was calculated by taking the square root of Simpson's diversity index across productive rearrangements. As stored in TCRdb, this immuneACCESS dataset retains in-frame rearrangements with V and J assigned. A fraction of the clones does not appear; measured against another copy, unresolved V genes explain less than half of the discrepancy, and the remainder lacks a known reason. V and J calls and clone size follow that table, whereas D and trimming were derived from the DNA. Present in this sample are some 460,000 clones, roughly 90% of which were seen just once. The top ten clones comprise around 0.64% of the sample.

About this clone itself: What this receptor recognizes is not known. No per-base quality is available; no much larger clone lies one base away.

Participants in the prospective study were aged about 18 to 90 years, lived in some 24 United States geographic areas, and enrolled through a virtual design. Cohort assignment in the prospective study relied on participant-reported clinical history from a screening survey and a study questionnaire. Recovered participants in ImmuneRACE Cohort 3 were defined by two consecutive negative NP/OP PCR tests, clearance by a healthcare professional, or resolution of symptoms. Mobile phlebotomists in the prospective study collected whole blood, serum and a nasopharyngeal or oropharyngeal swab from every participant. Participants in the prospective study had the option to provide additional blood draws and questionnaires over an approximately 2-month period. Prospective study blood samples were shipped either frozen or at room temperature before DNA extraction. Relative to germline, V is missing 6 bases and J is missing 3 bases, with 20 bases of the junction outside any gene match. CDR1 and CDR2 (MGHRA, YSYEKL) derive from the germline V gene. The cysteine opens and the phenylalanine closes a CDR3 of 20 amino acids. Of all the DNA, just the CDR3 is kept, 60 bases in frame from base 1.

This receptor was taken from a woman aged 18 to 35 who had recovered from COVID-19. The rearrangement combines TRBV4-1 with TRBJ2-2, and TRBD1 matches 9 of the central bases. Sequencing was done on a sample of PBMCs or T cells enriched from blood (not recorded which). CDR3 loop: CASRPTVGRVDRGDTGELFF. The nucleotide sequence reads TGCGCCAGCAGACCCACCGTGGGTCGCGTAGACAGGGGGGACACCGGGGAGCTGTTTTTT.